The present T cell receptor (beta chain) was sequenced within a study of T-cell reconstitution after alpha-beta-depleted transplantation in children. Unique molecular identifiers were incorporated when the TCRbeta library was constructed. TCRdb reprocessed the PCR reads via MiXCR and lists one record per CDR3 protein. The repertoire holds about 300,000 distinct CDR3 sequences, with over 9% as singletons. Study results and caveats: One year post-transplant, T-cell counts and diversity were largely derived from T cells produced anew.

Germline V gene lookup returns CDR1 PRHDT and CDR2 FYEKMQ (reference sequence). The CDR3 sequence is 16 residues long. V trimming: 3 bases; J trimming: 6 bases; junction bases outside the gene matches: 9. As regards this clonotype: As yet, its antigen is unknown.

Sequences were derived from PBMCs, sampled before TCRalphabeta/CD19-depleted stem cell transplant. The chain links TRBV13 to TRBJ2-3; 10 bases agree with TRBD2. The receptor was derived from a boy younger than two with acute myeloid leukemia, due to receive a stem cell transplant. Here the CDR3 reads CASSFVVTSGKDTQYF. The CDR3 DNA is TGTGCCAGCAGCTTCGTAGTCACTAGCGGGAAGGATACGCAGTATTTT.